This T cell receptor (beta chain) was profiled in a study of spatial heterogeneity in lung cancer. Whole-study context: Median follow-up for sequenced PBMC samples was about 2 years after resection, when such samples existed.

As to time point: blood at routine non-recurrence follow-up after resection. Extraction of whole RNA from tumor, nontumor lung or frozen PBMC preceded unsorted sequencing. Every TCR cDNA molecule bore its own unique molecular identifier. TCRdb re-called the 5' RACE reads with MiXCR, one entry per CDR3 protein. Of over 40,000 distinct CDR3 sequences in the sample, 12% were seen once. Germline trimming cut 0 bases from V and 7 bases from J; bases unmatched to any gene: 3. This CDR3 has 16 amino acids. Looked up from germline, CDR1 is LNHDA and CDR2 is SQIVND (reference sequence). The sequence derives from a male donor with early-stage non-small cell lung cancer. V and J are TRBV19 and TRBJ2-1, with TRBD2 matching 13 bases. Specimen: PBMCs, collected at follow-up. The CDR3 is CASSIDRTSGRNEQFF. The CDR3 coding sequence is TGTGCCAGTAGTATAGATCGGACTAGCGGGAGAAATGAGCAGTTCTTC.